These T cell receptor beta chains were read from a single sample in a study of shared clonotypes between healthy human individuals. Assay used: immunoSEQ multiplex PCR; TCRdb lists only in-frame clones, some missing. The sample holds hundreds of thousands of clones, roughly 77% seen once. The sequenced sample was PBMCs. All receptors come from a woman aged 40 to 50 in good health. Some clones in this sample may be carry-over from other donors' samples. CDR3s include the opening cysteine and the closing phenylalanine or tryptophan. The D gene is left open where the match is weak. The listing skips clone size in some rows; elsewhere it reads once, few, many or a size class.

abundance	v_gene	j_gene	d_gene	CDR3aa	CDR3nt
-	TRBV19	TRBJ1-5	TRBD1	CASSQGAIQPQHF	TGTGCCAGTAGTCAGGGGGCTATTCAGCCCCAGCATTTT
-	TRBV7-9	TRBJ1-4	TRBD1	CASSLGQGREKLFF	TGTGCCAGCAGCTTGGGACAGGGACGTGAAAAACTGTTTTTT
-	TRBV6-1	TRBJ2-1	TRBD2	CASRRLADNEQFF	TGTGCCAGCAGGAGACTAGCGGACAATGAGCAGTTCTTC
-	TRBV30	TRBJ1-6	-	CAWSAQPGGPLHF	TGTGCCTGGAGTGCCCAACCGGGAGGACCCCTCCACTTT
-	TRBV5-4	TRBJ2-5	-	CASSLDGGRNQETQYF	TGTGCCAGCAGCTTGGATGGGGGTCGGAACCAAGAGACCCAGTACTTC
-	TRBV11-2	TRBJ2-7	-	CASSVPGLTYEQYF	TGTGCCAGCAGCGTACCGGGACTCACCTACGAGCAGTACTTC
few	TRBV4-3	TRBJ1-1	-	CASSQDVRNTEAFF	TGCGCCAGCAGCCAAGACGTGAGGAACACTGAAGCTTTCTTT
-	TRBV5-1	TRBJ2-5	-	CASSYSGEETQYF	TGCGCCAGCAGCTATAGTGGTGAAGAGACCCAGTACTTC
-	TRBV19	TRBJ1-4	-	CASNFGTGEKLFF	TGTGCCAGTAATTTCGGTACGGGGGAAAAACTGTTTTTT
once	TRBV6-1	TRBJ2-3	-	CASREGSTDTQYF	TGTGCCAGCAGGGAGGGGAGCACAGATACGCAGTATTTT
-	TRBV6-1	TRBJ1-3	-	CASSEQVSGNTIYF	TGTGCCAGCAGTGAACAGGTCTCTGGAAACACCATATATTTT
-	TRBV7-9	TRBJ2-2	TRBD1	CASSSSIPDRGLGTGELFF	TGTGCCAGCAGCTCATCCATCCCCGACAGGGGGCTTGGCACCGGGGAGCTGTTTTTT
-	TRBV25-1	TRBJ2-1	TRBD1	CASTDRGNEQFF	TGTGCCAGCACGGACAGGGGCAATGAGCAGTTCTTC
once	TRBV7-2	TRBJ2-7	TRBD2	CASSSGTSWQYF	TGTGCCAGCAGCTCCGGGACTAGTTGGCAGTACTTC
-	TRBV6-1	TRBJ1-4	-	CASSGTRGGNEKLFF	TGTGCCAGCAGTGGAACCCGGGGGGGAAATGAAAAACTGTTTTTT
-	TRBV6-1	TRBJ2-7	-	CASVVEMPYEQYF	TGTGCCAGCGTAGTTGAAATGCCCTACGAGCAGTACTTC
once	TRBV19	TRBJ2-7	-	CASSTPGLDYEQYF	TGTGCCAGTAGTACCCCGGGACTGGACTACGAGCAGTACTTC
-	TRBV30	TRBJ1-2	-	CAWSPGQLSGNGYTF	TGTGCCTGGAGTCCTGGACAGCTTTCGGGGAATGGCTACACCTTC
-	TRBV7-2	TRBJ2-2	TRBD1	CASSVTGGGELFF	TGTGCCAGCAGCGTGACAGGGGGCGGGGAGCTGTTTTTT
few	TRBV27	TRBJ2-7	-	CASRGRSGTLGEQYF	TGTGCCAGCAGGGGTCGGTCAGGGACCCTGGGGGAGCAGTACTTC
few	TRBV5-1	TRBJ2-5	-	CASSQPGSQETQYF	TGCGCCAGCAGCCAACCAGGCAGCCAAGAGACCCAGTACTTC
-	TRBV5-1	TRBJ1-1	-	CASSLGQDTEAFF	TGCGCCAGCAGCTTGGGACAAGACACTGAAGCTTTCTTT
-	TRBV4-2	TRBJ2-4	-	CASSSSGTAQNIQYF	TGTGCCAGCAGCTCCTCAGGGACGGCCCAAAACATTCAGTACTTC
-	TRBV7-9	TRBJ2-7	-	CASSLANSYEQYF	TGTGCCAGCAGCTTAGCGAACTCCTACGAGCAGTACTTC
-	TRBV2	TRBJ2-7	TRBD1	CASIQGAEQYF	TGTGCCAGCATCCAGGGGGCCGAGCAGTACTTC
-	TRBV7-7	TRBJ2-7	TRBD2	CASSLTKREQVLPYEQYF	TGTGCTAGCAGCTTAACTAAGCGGGAGCAAGTACTTCCCTACGAGCAGTACTTC
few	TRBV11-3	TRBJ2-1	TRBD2	CASSSGLAGVDNEQFF	TGTGCCAGCAGCTCGGGACTAGCGGGAGTCGACAATGAGCAGTTCTTC
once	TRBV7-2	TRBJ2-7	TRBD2	CASSLGSSLAFEQYF	TGTGCCAGCAGCTTAGGTTCCTCACTAGCGTTTGAGCAGTACTTC
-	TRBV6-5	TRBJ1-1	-	CASSYVRGTEAFF	TGTGCCAGCAGTTACGTCAGGGGAACTGAAGCTTTCTTT
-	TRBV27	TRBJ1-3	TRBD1	CASSLSSTGVGNTIYF	TGTGCCAGCAGTTTATCCTCGACAGGGGTAGGAAACACCATATATTTT
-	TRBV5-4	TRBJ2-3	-	CASSLAMASRPDTQYF	TGTGCCAGCAGCTTGGCGATGGCTAGCAGGCCAGATACGCAGTATTTT
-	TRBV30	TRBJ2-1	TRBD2	CARGESYNEQFF	TGTGCCCGGGGGGAGAGCTACAATGAGCAGTTCTTC
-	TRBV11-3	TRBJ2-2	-	CASSLRVTGELFF	TGTGCCAGCAGCCTCAGGGTCACCGGGGAGCTGTTTTTT
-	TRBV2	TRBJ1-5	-	CASSEALRYGSSNQPQHF	TGTGCCAGCAGTGAAGCGCTTCGGTACGGGAGTAGCAATCAGCCCCAGCATTTT
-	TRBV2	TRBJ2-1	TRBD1	CASSEGTGYNEQFF	TGTGCCAGCAGTGAAGGGACAGGGTACAATGAGCAGTTCTTC
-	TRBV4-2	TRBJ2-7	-	CASSQDQFVNGYEQYF	TGTGCCAGCAGCCAAGACCAGTTTGTTAACGGCTACGAGCAGTACTTC
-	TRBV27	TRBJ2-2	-	CASSLNQNTGELFF	TGTGCCAGCAGTTTAAACCAGAACACCGGGGAGCTGTTTTTT
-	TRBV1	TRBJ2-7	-	CTNLTSSGPYEQYF	TGCACCAACCTGACCTCCTCGGGTCCTTACGAGCAGTACTTC
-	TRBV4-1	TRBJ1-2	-	CASSQERGHPYGYTF	TGCGCCAGCAGCCAAGAAAGGGGACACCCCTATGGCTACACCTTC
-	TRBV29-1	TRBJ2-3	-	CSVGYPTRTDTQYF	TGCAGCGTTGGTTACCCCACCCGCACAGATACGCAGTATTTT
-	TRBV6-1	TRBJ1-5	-	CASHPAGIVQPQHF	TGTGCCAGCCACCCGGCAGGGATTGTGCAGCCCCAGCATTTT
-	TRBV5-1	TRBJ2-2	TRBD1	CASSSGTGGAGGELFF	TGCGCCAGCAGTTCCGGGACAGGGGGCGCGGGCGGGGAGCTGTTTTTT
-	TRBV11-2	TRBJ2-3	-	CASSLGIGTWGGPDTQYF	TGTGCCAGCAGCTTAGGCATCGGAACGTGGGGGGGCCCAGATACGCAGTATTTT
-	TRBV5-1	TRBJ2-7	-	CASSLEASLTYEQYF	TGCGCCAGCAGCTTGGAGGCATCCCTCACCTACGAGCAGTACTTC
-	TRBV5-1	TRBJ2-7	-	CASSWGGDNGEQYF	TGCGCCAGCAGCTGGGGCGGGGACAACGGCGAGCAGTACTTC
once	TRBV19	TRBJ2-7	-	CASSQHSYEQYF	TGTGCCAGTAGCCAACACTCCTACGAGCAGTACTTC
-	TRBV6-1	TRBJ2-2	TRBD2	CASSELRLAAPGELFF	TGTGCCAGCAGTGAACTGAGACTAGCGGCCCCCGGGGAGCTGTTTTTT
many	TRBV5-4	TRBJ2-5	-	CASSLDGGMGQETQYF	TGTGCCAGCAGCTTGGACGGCGGGATGGGGCAAGAGACCCAGTACTTC
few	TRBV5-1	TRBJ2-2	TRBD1	CASSLADRGSTGELFF	TGCGCCAGCAGCTTGGCGGACAGGGGAAGCACCGGGGAGCTGTTTTTT
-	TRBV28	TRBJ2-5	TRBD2	CASSFWGRGETQYF	TGTGCCAGCAGTTTCTGGGGGAGGGGAGAGACCCAGTACTTC
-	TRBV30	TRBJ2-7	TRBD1	CAWSVRGTGKGYEQYF	TGTGCCTGGAGTGTACGGGGGACAGGGAAAGGCTACGAGCAGTACTTC
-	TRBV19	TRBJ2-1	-	CASSGVEAASYNEQFF	TGTGCCAGTAGTGGGGTAGAAGCGGCCTCCTACAATGAGCAGTTCTTC
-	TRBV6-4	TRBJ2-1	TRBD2	CASSDSGGLGYNEQFF	TGTGCCAGCAGTGACTCAGGGGGACTAGGCTACAATGAGCAGTTCTTC
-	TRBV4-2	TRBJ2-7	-	CASSQSDPTGTDEQYF	TGTGCCAGCAGCCAATCGGACCCCACGGGTACCGACGAGCAGTACTTC
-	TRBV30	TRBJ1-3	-	CAWSVQGISGNTIYF	TGTGCCTGGAGTGTACAAGGAATCTCTGGAAACACCATATATTTT
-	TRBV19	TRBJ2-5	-	CASRGDQETQYF	TGTGCCAGTAGGGGTGACCAAGAGACCCAGTACTTC
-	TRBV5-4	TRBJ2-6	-	CASGLSGANVLTF	TGTGCCAGCGGGCTCTCTGGGGCCAACGTCCTGACTTTC
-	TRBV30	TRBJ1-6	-	CAWNSGQRDNSPLHF	TGTGCCTGGAATTCGGGGCAGCGCGATAATTCACCCCTCCACTTT
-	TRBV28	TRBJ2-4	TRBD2	CASKRPFLATSGDKNIQYF	TGTGCCAGCAAAAGGCCTTTCCTGGCGACTAGCGGGGATAAAAACATTCAGTACTTC
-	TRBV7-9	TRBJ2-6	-	CASSRFPGGKEIGANVLTF	TGTGCCAGCAGCCGATTTCCCGGGGGCAAGGAGATAGGGGCCAACGTCCTGACTTTC